This T cell receptor (beta chain) is drawn from a study of identical twins. General study findings and limits: Insertions were reduced in abundant cord blood beta clonotypes but not in memory repertoires. Findings depended on cross-sectional statistics rather than tracking the same donors.

A universal primer site was created by template switching, with the cDNA bearing unique molecular identifiers. TCRdb re-analysed the 5' RACE reads in MiXCR, keeping a single row per CDR3 protein. The table includes around 490,000 distinct CDR3 sequences, about a fifth detected once. This clonotype was recorded a few times. Its target is unknown. CDR1 is KGHDR, CDR2 SFDVKD, per germline. CDR3 length: 16 amino acids. The junction had 6 bases not matched to a gene; V was cut back by 5 bases and J by 4 bases. These data also formed part of another study, on yellow fever vaccine responses in identical twins.

Sequencing was performed on CD4+ T cells sorted from blood. V usage is TRBV24-1 and J usage is TRBJ2-1; TRBD1 agrees at 11 bases. The TCR was taken from a young woman in good health. The DNA for the CDR3 is TGTGCCACCAGTGGTAGCGGACAGGGGGCATACAATGAGCAGTTCTTC. It is translated as CATSGSGQGAYNEQFF.